Each of the 27 T cell receptor beta chains below was sequenced from the same sample in a study of cytomegalovirus exposure and HLA in healthy donors. Profiling relied on immunoSEQ multiplex PCR, and the TCRdb table lists in-frame clones only, not all of them. There are some 200,000 clones in the sample; approximately 82% occur only once, and 13% lies in the top ten. The sequencing input was PBMCs. These TCRs come from a young woman in good health and CMV-seropositive.

Only one count was recorded for this clone. The rearrangement joins TRBV15 to TRBJ1-2, with unresolved D. Germline-derived CDR1 and CDR2 are LNHNV and YYDKDF (reference sequence). The length of the CDR3 is 15 residues. Deletions cut 0 bases from V and 0 bases from J, with 8 bases between. The CDR3 protein is CATSRDLAANYGYTF. The CDR3 DNA sequence: TGTGCCACCAGCAGAGACTTGGCCGCTAACTATGGCTACACCTTC. The complete variable domain, with remaining parts taken from reference TRBV15 and TRBJ1-2, reads DAMVIQNPRYQVTQFGKPVTLSCSQTLNHNVMYWYQQKSSQAPKLLFHYYDKDFNNEADTPDNFQSRRPNTSFCFLDIRSPGLGDTAMYLCATSRDLAANYGYTFGSGTRLTVV.

The rearrangement joins TRBV7-2 to TRBJ2-2, with TRBD1 matching over 9 bases. The CDR3 runs to 14 residues. Germline assignment: CDR1 SGHTA and CDR2 FQGNSA. V shed 5 bases and J 6 bases; nucleotides not matched to a gene: 4. Written as DNA, the CDR3 is TGTGCCAGCAGCGCCCGGACAGGGGCCGGGGAGCTGTTTTTT. It codes for CASSARTGAGELFF.

The chain employs TRBV9 and TRBJ2-7, with a tentative D call TRBD2 (5 bases). This CDR3 has 12 amino acids. Trimming took off 4 bases at V and 4 bases at J, with 9 bases between the two ends. Germline CDR1 SGDLS, CDR2 YYNGEE. The CDR3 protein is CASSPGEYEQYF. CDR3 DNA sequence: TGTGCCAGCAGCCCCGGGGAATACGAGCAGTACTTC.

The table lists this clone with a count of one. This chain joins TRBV4-2 and TRBJ2-5; the match to TRBD2 covers 8 bases. Germline V gives CDR1 LGHNA, CDR2 YNFKEQ. The CDR3 extends over 13 amino acids. V trimming: 4 bases; J trimming: 5 bases; junction bases outside the gene matches: 3. The CDR3 region has the DNA TGTGCCAGCAGCCTTGAGCGGGGGGAGACCCAGTACTTC. This sequence encodes CASSLERGETQYF.

This chain connects TRBV25-1 to TRBJ1-2; D remains unclear. The V gene lost 1 base and the J gene lost 4 bases, with 10 bases spanning the gap. This CDR3 contains 14 residues. Per germline, CDR1 MGHDK and CDR2 SYGVNS. The CDR3 is CASSELSIPYGYTF. CDR3 sequence (DNA): TGTGCCAGCAGTGAATTAAGCATTCCCTATGGCTACACCTTC.

The chain uses TRBV30 and TRBJ2-3, with D perhaps TRBD1 (5 bases). The germline V gene has CDR1 GTSNPN and CDR2 SVGIG (reference sequence). Trimming removed 3 bases from V and 6 bases from J, with 16 bases in between. This CDR3 region has 14 residues. The CDR3 region is CAWSLGLNPDTQYF. As DNA, the CDR3 is TGTGCCTGGAGCCTGGGGCTCAACCCGGATACGCAGTATTTT. Filled out from reference TRBV30 and TRBJ2-3, the complete variable domain reads SQTIHQWPATLVQPVGSPLSLECTVEGTSNPNLYWYRQAAGRGLQLLFYSVGIGQISSEVPQNLSASRPQDRQFILSSKKLLLSDSGFYLCAWSLGLNPDTQYFGPGTRLTVL.

The V gene is TRBV2, the J gene TRBJ2-3, with TRBD1 identical over 9 bases. CDR1 and CDR2 from the germline V gene are SNHLY and FYNNEI. This CDR3 is built from 13 residues. V dropped 8 bases and J dropped 4; count of bases not matched to a gene: 4. Here the CDR3 reads CASGQGRSDTQYF. For the CDR3, the DNA is TGTGCCAGCGGACAGGGGCGTTCAGATACGCAGTATTTT.

The chain joins TRBV5-4 to TRBJ2-1; possibly TRBD1 for D (6 bases). CDR3 length: 15 residues. CDR1 is SGHNT and CDR2 is YYREEE in the germline V gene (reference sequence). V was shortened by 5 bases and J by 0 bases, with 12 bases between the two germline ends. The CDR3: CASRRQASSYNEQFF. CDR3 bases: TGTGCCAGCAGGAGACAGGCGAGCTCCTACAATGAGCAGTTCTTC. Filled out from reference TRBV5-4 and TRBJ2-1, the complete variable domain reads ETGVTQSPTHLIKTRGQQVTLRCSSQSGHNTVSWYQQALGQGPQFIFQYYREEENGRGNFPPRFSGLQFPNYSSELNVNALELDDSALYLCASRRQASSYNEQFFGPGTRLTVL.

This chain connects TRBV5-1 to TRBJ1-1; 9 nucleotides line up with TRBD1. V shed 7 bases and J 5 bases; nucleotides not matched to a gene: 18. The CDR3 has 17 amino acids. Germline V gives CDR1 SGHRS, CDR2 YFSETQ. CDR3 nucleotides: TGCGCCAGCTGTTCGTCCGGGACAGGGTCCCACGGGACTGAAGCTTTCTTT. Translation: CASCSSGTGSHGTEAFF. The full variable domain, rest sourced from reference TRBV5-1 and TRBJ1-1, is KAGVTQTPRYLIKTRGQQVTLSCSPISGHRSVSWYQQTPGQGLQFLFEYFSETQRNKGNFPGRFSGRQFSNSRSEMNVSTLELGDSALYLCASCSSGTGSHGTEAFFGQGTRLTVV.

The chain combines TRBV27 with TRBJ2-3, with 8 bases lining up with TRBD1. Germline V CDR1 and CDR2: MNHEY, SMNVEV (reference sequence). CDR3 length: 14 amino acids. V lost 4 bases, J lost 1 base, and 1 base stayed unmatched. The CDR3 sequence is CASSSGGGTDTQYF. DNA of the CDR3: TGTGCCAGCAGTTCAGGGGGCGGCACAGATACGCAGTATTTT.

The chain combines TRBV2 with TRBJ2-5; TRBD2 aligns across 13 bases. CDR1 SNHLY and CDR2 FYNNEI come from the germline V gene. J lost 1 base, V lost 8 bases, and 10 bases had no gene match. The CDR3 is 17 amino acids. CDR3 in DNA: TGTGCCAGCCGCTATATAGGACTAGCGGGGGTCCAAGAGACCCAGTACTTC. It is translated as CASRYIGLAGVQETQYF.

The chain carries TRBV27 and TRBJ2-7, with a weak D call TRBD1 (6 bases). In germline, CDR1 is MNHEY, CDR2 SMNVEV (reference sequence). The V gene lost 6 bases and the J gene lost 5 bases, with 11 bases spanning the gap. CDR3 length: 12 residues. DNA of the CDR3: TGTGCCAGCAGCCTCAGGGGTCACGAGCAGTACTTC. This encodes CASSLRGHEQYF.

The CDR3 bases are TGCAGCGTTGAAGGCTTAGGAGGGGGGGGACTAGCGGAGAATGAGCAGTTCTTC. The encoded protein is CSVEGLGGGGLAENEQFF. This chain uses TRBV29-1 with TRBJ2-1; 11 bases fit TRBD2. With 1 base clipped from V and 7 bases from J, the junction kept 15 bases outside the gene matches. The germline V gene has CDR1 SQVTM and CDR2 ANQGSEA. The CDR3 contains 18 residues.

J is TRBJ2-7 and V is TRBV12-2; TRBD1 was called by the table and not checked on the DNA. TRBV12-2 is reported as a pseudogene. The CDR3 is made up of 14 amino acids. CDR3 loop: CASRFNRVRYEQYF. CDR3 coding DNA: TGTGCAAGTCGCTTTAACAGGGTCCGCTACGAGCAGTACTTC.

The chain carries TRBV2 and TRBJ1-4; TRBD1 is a possible D gene (5 bases). Germline-derived CDR1 and CDR2 are SNHLY and FYNNEI. Trimming took off 3 bases at V and 5 bases at J, with 13 bases between the two ends. CDR3 size: 15 residues. The DNA for the CDR3 is TGTGCCAGCAGTGATGGGGCAGGGTTGAATGAAAAACTGTTTTTT. This gives the protein CASSDGAGLNEKLFF.

V and J are TRBV29-1 and TRBJ1-1; 7 bases match TRBD1. The V gene's germline CDR1 is SQVTM and CDR2 ANQGSEA. Losses at the gene ends were 6 bases for V and 5 bases for J; bases not matched to a gene: 9. The length of the CDR3 is 13 residues. The chain's CDR3 is CSVPLQGLTEAFF. For the CDR3, the DNA is TGCAGCGTACCATTACAGGGGCTGACTGAAGCTTTCTTT.

V usage is TRBV11-1 and J usage is TRBJ2-1; 9 bases match TRBD2. The V gene's germline CDR1 is SGHAT and CDR2 FQDESV (reference sequence). The CDR3 has 14 residues. V shed 5 bases, J shed 5 bases, and the junction held 4 bases outside the gene matches. DNA for the CDR3: TGTGCCAGCAGCCGGACTAGCGCGCACAATGAGCAGTTCTTC. Translation: CASSRTSAHNEQFF.

This clone has only a few counts. This chain uses TRBV10-1 with TRBJ1-4, with 9 bases fitting TRBD1. The V gene's germline CDR1 is WNHNN and CDR2 SYGVQD (reference sequence). This CDR3 comprises 14 residues. With 3 bases clipped from V and 7 bases from J, the junction kept 3 bases outside the gene matches. CDR3 bases: TGCGCCAGCAGTGATGGACAGGGGACTGAAAAACTGTTTTTT. Protein sequence: CASSDGQGTEKLFF.

The sample holds a few counts of this clone. This chain connects TRBV29-1 to TRBJ2-2; 9 nucleotides align to TRBD1. The CDR3 has 13 residues. Looked up from germline, CDR1 is SQVTM and CDR2 is ANQGSEA. The V segment lost 4 bases and the J segment 7 bases; nucleotides outside the gene matches: 4. CDR3 protein: CSVAGTGHGELFF. The CDR3 coding sequence is TGCAGCGTTGCCGGGACAGGGCACGGGGAGCTGTTTTTT.

This chain joins TRBV10-2 and TRBJ2-7; D is perhaps TRBD2 (6 bases). The CDR3 is 15 amino acids. With 2 bases removed from V and 1 base from J, the gap between germline ends came to 12 bases. The germline V gene has CDR1 WSHSY and CDR2 SAAADI. The DNA for the CDR3 is TGCGCCAGCAGTGAGCGGAGGGAGAGGTCCTACGAGCAGTACTTC. Translation: CASSERRERSYEQYF.

This clone was detected only a few times. This chain joins TRBV10-3 and TRBJ2-7; 7 bases are a match to TRBD2. This CDR3 spans 13 amino acids. After removal of 8 bases from V and 6 bases from J, the junction contained 10 bases not matched to a gene. Germline loops: CDR1 ENHRY, CDR2 SYGVKD. The CDR3 DNA reads TGTGCCATCTCCCAACGGGAGGTGCCCGAGCAGTACTTC. This codes for CAISQREVPEQYF.

This clone appeared once. The chain uses TRBV7-9 and TRBJ1-2; D may be TRBD1 (6 bases). CDR1 and CDR2 (germline): SEHNR, FQNEAQ (reference sequence). Trimming stripped 5 bases from V and 3 bases from J, with 10 bases between. The CDR3 runs to 13 residues. The CDR3 reads CASSLTGYYGYTF. CDR3 in DNA: TGTGCCAGCAGCCTAACAGGGTACTATGGCTACACCTTC.

The chain links TRBV5-6 to TRBJ2-7; D uncertain. The CDR3 sequence is 16 residues long. Germline-derived CDR1 and CDR2 are SGHDT and YYEEEE. The ends were cut back, 2 bases at V and 2 bases at J, with 17 bases in the middle. CDR3 DNA sequence: TGTGCCAGCAGCTTACGCGGCCGACCGACCGCCTACGAGCAGTACTTC. It is translated as CASSLRGRPTAYEQYF.

The chain employs TRBV9 and TRBJ1-2; weak D call: TRBD1 (6 bases). Between the trimmed V and J ends, which lost 1 base and 6 bases, there was a span of 13 bases. Germline CDR1 SGDLS, CDR2 YYNGEE. The CDR3 runs to 14 residues. In DNA, the CDR3 is TGTGCCAGCAGCGTAAACCCTTGGACAGATGGCTACACCTTC. Translating gives CASSVNPWTDGYTF.

The rearrangement joins TRBV4-2 to TRBJ1-1; D not certain. V was cut by 0 bases and J by 6 bases, with 14 bases left in between. This CDR3 has 15 amino acids. The V gene's germline CDR1 is LGHNA and CDR2 YNFKEQ. The CDR3 protein is CASSQDTRGSAEAFF. CDR3 nucleotide sequence: TGTGCCAGCAGCCAAGATACGAGAGGCAGCGCTGAAGCTTTCTTT.

The rearrangement joins TRBV6-1 to TRBJ2-5; 7 bases match TRBD2. The germline V gene has CDR1 MNHNS and CDR2 SASEGT. The trim removed 2 bases at V and 7 bases at J, leaving 4 bases unmatched. The CDR3 has 13 residues. CDR3 sequence (DNA): TGTGCCAGCAGTGAATGGGGCGGGGGGACCCAGTACTTC. The encoded protein is CASSEWGGGTQYF.

This sequence joins TRBV6-5 and TRBJ1-4; TRBD1 matches 7 bases. There are 15 residues in the CDR3. Germline V gives CDR1 MNHEY, CDR2 SVGAGI. Trimming cost V 2 bases and J 8 bases; bases outside gene matches: 8. The chain's CDR3 is CASSYVRGVDEKLFF. The CDR3 DNA follows: TGTGCCAGCAGTTACGTCAGGGGGGTAGACGAAAAACTGTTTTTT.